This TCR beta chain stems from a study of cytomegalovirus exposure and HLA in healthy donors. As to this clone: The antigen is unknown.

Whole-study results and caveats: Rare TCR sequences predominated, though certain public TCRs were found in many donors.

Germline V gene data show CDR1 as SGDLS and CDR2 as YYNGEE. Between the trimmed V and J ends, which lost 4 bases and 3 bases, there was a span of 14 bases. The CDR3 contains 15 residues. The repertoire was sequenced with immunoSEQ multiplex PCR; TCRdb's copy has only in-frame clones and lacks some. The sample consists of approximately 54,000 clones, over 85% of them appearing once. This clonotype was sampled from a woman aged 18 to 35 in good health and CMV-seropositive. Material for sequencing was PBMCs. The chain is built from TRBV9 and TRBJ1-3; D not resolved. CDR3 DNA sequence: TGTGCCAGCAGCTCTCGTAAATCAGGTGGAAACACCATATATTTT. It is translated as CASSSRKSGGNTIYF.